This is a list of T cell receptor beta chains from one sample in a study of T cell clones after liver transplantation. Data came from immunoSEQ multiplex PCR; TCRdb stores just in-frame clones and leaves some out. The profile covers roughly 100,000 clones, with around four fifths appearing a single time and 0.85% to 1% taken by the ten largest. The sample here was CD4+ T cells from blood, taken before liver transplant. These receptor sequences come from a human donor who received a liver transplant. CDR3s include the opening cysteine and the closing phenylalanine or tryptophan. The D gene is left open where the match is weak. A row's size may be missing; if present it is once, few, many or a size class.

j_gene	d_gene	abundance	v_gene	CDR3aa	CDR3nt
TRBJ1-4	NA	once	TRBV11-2	CASSFNTQRNEKLFF	TGTGCCAGCAGCTTTAATACCCAGCGGAATGAAAAACTGTTTTTT
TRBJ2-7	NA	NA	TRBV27	CASSLSAVLYEQYF	TGTGCCAGCAGTTTATCAGCGGTCCTTTACGAGCAGTACTTC
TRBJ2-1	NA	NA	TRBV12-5	CASGLGVGGNEQFF	TGTGCTAGTGGTTTGGGGGTAGGGGGCAATGAGCAGTTCTTC
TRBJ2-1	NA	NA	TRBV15	CATSRSLIYNEQFF	TGTGCCACCAGCAGATCCTTGATATACAATGAGCAGTTCTTC
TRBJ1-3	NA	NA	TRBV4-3	CASSQDRSLLSGNTIYF	TGCGCCAGCAGCCAAGATAGGAGTCTACTCTCCGGAAACACCATATATTTT
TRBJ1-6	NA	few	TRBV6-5	CASNKGYNSPLHF	TGTGCCAGCAATAAGGGATATAATTCACCCCTCCACTTT
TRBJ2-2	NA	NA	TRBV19	CASSIAGELFF	TGTGCCAGTAGTATAGCGGGGGAGCTGTTTTTT
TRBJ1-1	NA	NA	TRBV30	CAWRDRLDTEAFF	TGTGCCTGGAGAGACAGGCTAGACACTGAAGCTTTCTTT
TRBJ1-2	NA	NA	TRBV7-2	CASSLVVWGEYGYGYTF	TGTGCCAGCAGCTTAGTTGTTTGGGGGGAGTATGGCTATGGCTACACCTTC
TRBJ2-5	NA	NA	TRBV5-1	CASSFSSGTETQYF	TGCGCCAGCAGCTTTTCGTCCGGGACGGAGACCCAGTACTTC
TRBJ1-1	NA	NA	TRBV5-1	CASSDIAGNTEAFF	TGCGCCAGCAGCGACATCGCAGGTAACACTGAAGCTTTCTTT
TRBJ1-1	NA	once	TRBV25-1	CASSGTYRLPSRNTEAFF	TGTGCCAGCAGTGGAACCTACCGACTTCCCAGCAGGAACACTGAAGCTTTCTTT
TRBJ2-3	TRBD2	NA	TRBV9	CASSVGLAGVGGQDTQYF	TGTGCCAGCAGCGTAGGACTAGCGGGAGTCGGGGGCCAAGATACGCAGTATTTT
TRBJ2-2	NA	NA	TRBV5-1	CASSLHRDGELFF	TGCGCCAGCAGCTTGCACAGGGACGGGGAGCTGTTTTTT
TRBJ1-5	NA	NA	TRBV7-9	CASSLEGIQPQHF	TGTGCCAGCAGTTTGGAGGGGATTCAGCCCCAGCATTTT
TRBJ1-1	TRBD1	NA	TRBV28	CASSLRRTGGFEAFF	TGTGCCAGCAGTTTAAGGCGAACAGGGGGGTTTGAAGCTTTCTTT
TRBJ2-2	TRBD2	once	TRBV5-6	CASSHRYGGGSGELFF	TGTGCCAGCAGCCATCGTTATGGCGGGGGGTCCGGGGAGCTGTTTTTT
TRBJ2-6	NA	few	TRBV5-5	CASRDSLWGANVLTF	TGTGCCAGCAGAGACAGTCTCTGGGGGGCCAACGTCCTGACTTTC
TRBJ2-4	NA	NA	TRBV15	CATSRDLAKNIQYF	TGTGCCACCAGCAGAGATTTAGCCAAAAACATTCAGTACTTC
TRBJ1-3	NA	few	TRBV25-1	CASSEERSGNTIYF	TGTGCCAGCAGTGAAGAGCGGTCGGGAAACACCATATATTTT
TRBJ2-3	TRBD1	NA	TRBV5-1	CASSEGQGDTQYF	TGCGCCAGCAGCGAGGGACAGGGGGATACGCAGTATTTT
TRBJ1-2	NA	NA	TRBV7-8	CASTPEAVYGYTF	TGTGCCAGTACCCCAGAAGCTGTTTATGGCTACACCTTC
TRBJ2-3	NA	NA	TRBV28	CASSTHRDRTDTQYF	TGTGCCAGCAGTACCCACAGGGATCGGACAGATACGCAGTATTTT
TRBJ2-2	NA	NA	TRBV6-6	CASTSSGPGGELFF	TGTGCCAGCACTTCTTCGGGGCCGGGTGGGGAGCTGTTTTTT
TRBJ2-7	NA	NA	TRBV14	CASSQRRREQYF	TGTGCCAGCAGCCAAAGACGTCGAGAGCAGTACTTC
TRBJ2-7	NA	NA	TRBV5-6	CASSNGPSGLRNEQYF	TGTGCCAGCAGCAATGGCCCCTCCGGGCTTAGGAACGAGCAGTACTTC